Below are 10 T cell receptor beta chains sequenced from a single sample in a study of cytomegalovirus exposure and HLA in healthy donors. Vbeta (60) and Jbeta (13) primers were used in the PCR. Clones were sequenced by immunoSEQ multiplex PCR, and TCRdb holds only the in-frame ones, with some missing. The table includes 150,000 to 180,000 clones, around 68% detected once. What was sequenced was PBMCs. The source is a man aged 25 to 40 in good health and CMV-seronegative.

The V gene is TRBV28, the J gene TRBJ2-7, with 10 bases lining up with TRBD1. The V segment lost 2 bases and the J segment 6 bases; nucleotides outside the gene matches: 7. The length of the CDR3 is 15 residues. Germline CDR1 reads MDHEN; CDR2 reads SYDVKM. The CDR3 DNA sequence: TGTGCCAGCAGTTTACCGGGACAGGGGCTAGGCGAGCAGTACTTC. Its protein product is CASSLPGQGLGEQYF.

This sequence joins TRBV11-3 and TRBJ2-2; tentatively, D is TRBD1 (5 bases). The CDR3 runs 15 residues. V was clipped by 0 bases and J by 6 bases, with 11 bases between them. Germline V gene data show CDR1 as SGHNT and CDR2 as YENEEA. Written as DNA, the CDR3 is TGTGCCAGCAGCTTAGAGAGCAAGGGGCCCGGGGAGCTGTTTTTT. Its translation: CASSLESKGPGELFF.

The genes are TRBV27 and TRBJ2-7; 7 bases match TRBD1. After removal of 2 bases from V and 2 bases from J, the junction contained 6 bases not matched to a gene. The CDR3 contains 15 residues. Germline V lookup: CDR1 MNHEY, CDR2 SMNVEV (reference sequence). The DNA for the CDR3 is TGTGCCAGCAGTTTAGGCCCCCAGGGGGCCTACGAGCAGTACTTC. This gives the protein CASSLGPQGAYEQYF.

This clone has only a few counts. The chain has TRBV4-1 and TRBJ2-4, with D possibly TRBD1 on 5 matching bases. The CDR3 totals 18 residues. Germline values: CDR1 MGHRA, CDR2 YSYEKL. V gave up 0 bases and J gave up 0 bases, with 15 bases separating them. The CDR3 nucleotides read TGCGCCAGCAGCCAAGAGTGGAAACAGGAACTAGCCAAAAACATTCAGTACTTC. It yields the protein CASSQEWKQELAKNIQYF.

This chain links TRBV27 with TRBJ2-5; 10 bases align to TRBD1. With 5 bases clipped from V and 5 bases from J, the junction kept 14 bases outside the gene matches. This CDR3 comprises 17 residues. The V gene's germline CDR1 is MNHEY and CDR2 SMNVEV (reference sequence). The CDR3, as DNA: TGTGCCAGCAGTCCCCAAAGGACAGGGGGAGTTTGGGAGACCCAGTACTTC. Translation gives CASSPQRTGGVWETQYF.

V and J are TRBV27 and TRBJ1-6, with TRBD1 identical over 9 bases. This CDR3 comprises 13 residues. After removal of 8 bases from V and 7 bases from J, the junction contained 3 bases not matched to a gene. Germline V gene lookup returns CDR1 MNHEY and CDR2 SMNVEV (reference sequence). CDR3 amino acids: CASAGTGNSPLHF. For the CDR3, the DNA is TGTGCCAGCGCCGGGACAGGGAATTCACCCCTCCACTTT.

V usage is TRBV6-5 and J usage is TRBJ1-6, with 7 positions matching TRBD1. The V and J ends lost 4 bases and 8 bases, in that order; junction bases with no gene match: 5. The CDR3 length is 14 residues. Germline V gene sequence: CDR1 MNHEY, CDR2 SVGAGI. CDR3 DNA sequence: TGTGCCAGCAGTTTACACAGGGGTGATTCACCCCTCCACTTT. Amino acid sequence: CASSLHRGDSPLHF.

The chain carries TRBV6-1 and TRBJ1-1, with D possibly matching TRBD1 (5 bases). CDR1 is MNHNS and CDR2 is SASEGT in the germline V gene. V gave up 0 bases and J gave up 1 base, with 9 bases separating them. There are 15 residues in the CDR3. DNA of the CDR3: TGTGCCAGCAGTGAAGCGACCAGGGCGAACACTGAAGCTTTCTTT. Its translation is CASSEATRANTEAFF.

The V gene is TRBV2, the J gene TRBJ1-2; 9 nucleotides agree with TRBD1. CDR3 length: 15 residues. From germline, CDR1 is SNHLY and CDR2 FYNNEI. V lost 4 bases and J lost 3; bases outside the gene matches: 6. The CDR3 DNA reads TGTGCCAGCAGTGGACTACAGGGGGCGGACTATGGCTACACCTTC. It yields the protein CASSGLQGADYGYTF. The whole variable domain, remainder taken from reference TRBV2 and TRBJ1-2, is EPEVTQTPSHQVTQMGQEVILRCVPISNHLYFYWYRQILGQKVEFLVSFYNNEISEKSEIFDDQFSVERPDGSNFTLKIRSTKLEDSAMYFCASSGLQGADYGYTFGSGTRLTVV.

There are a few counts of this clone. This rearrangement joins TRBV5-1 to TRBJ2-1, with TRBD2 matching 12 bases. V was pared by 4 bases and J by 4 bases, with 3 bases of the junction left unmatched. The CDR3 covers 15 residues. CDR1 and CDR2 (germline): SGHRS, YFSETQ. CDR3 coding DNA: TGCGCCAGCAGCAGGCTAGCGGGGGGGTACAATGAGCAGTTCTTC. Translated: CASSRLAGGYNEQFF. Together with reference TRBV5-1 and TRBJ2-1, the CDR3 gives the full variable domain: KAGVTQTPRYLIKTRGQQVTLSCSPISGHRSVSWYQQTPGQGLQFLFEYFSETQRNKGNFPGRFSGRQFSNSRSEMNVSTLELGDSALYLCASSRLAGGYNEQFFGPGTRLTVL.